This T cell receptor (beta chain) was retrieved from a study of T cells in tuberculosis. Per the germline V gene, CDR1 is LGHNT and CDR2 is FRNRAP. The CDR3 loop spans 11 amino acids. Sorting used thawed, overnight-rested PBMC stained with anti-CD3, a viability dye and GMM-loaded CD1B tetramer. The lipid loaded on the CD1B tetramers was C32 glucose monomycolate from Rhodococcus equi. CD14-expressing monocytes were removed from PBMC before cryopreservation and sorting. TCRdb's table, derived via immunoSEQ multiplex PCR, lists solely in-frame clones and lacks some. The sample consists of 80,000 to 90,000 clones, approximately 91% of them appearing once.

The chain is built from TRBV12-5 and TRBJ2-6; the D is unclear. Sequencing was performed on CD1b-GMM tetramer-negative cells sorted from PBMCs. This sequence originates from an adult woman with latent tuberculosis. Written as DNA, the CDR3 is TGTGCCACCACTTCGACAAACGTCCTGACTTTC. Protein: CATTSTNVLTF.